This T cell receptor (beta chain) comes out of a study of blood T cell repertoires in COVID-19. Study at large: From the United States, Italy and Spain came samples of acute and convalescent COVID-19.

The CDR3 runs to 17 residues. Germline V gene lookup returns CDR1 SGHDN and CDR2 FVKESK. V lost 2 bases and J lost 7, with 23 bases in between. Followed over time, Seattle patients had been enrolled while infection was active. Authors' processing steps: Estimation of nucleated cell counts relied on the amplification of reference gene primers. Produced via immunoSEQ multiplex PCR; TCRdb's table is partial and in-frame only. Clone size and V and J calls were adopted from that table, with D and trimming inferred from the DNA. The top ten hold 7.5% to 9% of the sample, which has fewer than 700,000 clones, 70% to 90% seen once.

V usage is TRBV14 and J usage is TRBJ1-2, with a possible D match to TRBD1 (6 bases). Sequenced sample: peripheral blood. The source of this sequence is a woman aged 45-60 years with COVID-19, enrolled during active disease. DNA of the CDR3: TGTGCCAGCAGCCAATTGGGGACACCGTCCCTAGAACGTGGCTACACCTTC. Its protein is CASSQLGTPSLERGYTF. The full variable domain, with the rest looked up from reference TRBV14 and TRBJ1-2, is EAGVTQFPSHSVIEKGQTVTLRCDPISGHDNLYWYRRVMGKEIKFLLHFVKESKQDESGMPNNRFLAERTGGTYSTLKVQPAELEDSGVYFCASSQLGTPSLERGYTFGSGTRLTVV.